The 7 T cell receptor beta chains in this list originate from one sample, sequenced in a study of identifying expanded T cells in peripheral blood. Using immunoSEQ multiplex PCR, the repertoire was profiled, and TCRdb retains in-frame clones only, with some absent. Among around 78,000 clones listed, approximately 85% were seen once. Sequenced material: blood. Every receptor here comes from a person aged 18 to 75 in good health.

The sample holds one count of this clone. The rearrangement joins TRBV29-1 to TRBJ2-2; 8 nucleotides agree with TRBD2. With V trimmed by 6 bases and J by 4 bases, 16 bases remained unmatched. The length of the CDR3 is 17 residues. Germline V CDR1 and CDR2: SQVTM, ANQGSEA. Here the CDR3 DNA reads TGCAGCGTCGTCCAGGTCCCGGGACTAGGGGGCACCGGGGAGCTGTTTTTT. It specifies CSVVQVPGLGGTGELFF.

The V and J genes are TRBV19 and TRBJ1-5; TRBD1 matches at 8 bases. The J segment lost 5 bases and the V segment lost 5 bases, leaving 8 bases of the junction unmatched. This CDR3 contains 15 residues. CDR1 and CDR2 (germline): LNHDA, SQIVND (reference sequence). The CDR3 loop reads CASSPLDRVDQPQHF. The CDR3 region has the DNA TGTGCCAGTAGTCCCCTGGACAGGGTAGATCAGCCCCAGCATTTT.

The CDR3, as DNA: TGTGCCAGCAGCGCGGACTGGAACACTGAAGCTTTCTTT. Protein sequence: CASSADWNTEAFF. The V and J genes are TRBV7-3 and TRBJ1-1; no reliable D call. The CDR3 contains 13 residues. Per the germline V gene, CDR1 is SGHTA and CDR2 is FQGTGA. V lost 5 bases to trimming and J lost 1 base, with 8 bases between them.

CDR3 DNA sequence: TGCAGTGCTAGAGTCGACTCGGAGCAGTTCTTC. Encoded protein: CSARVDSEQFF. This chain uses TRBV20-1 with TRBJ2-1; D is unclear. V shed 1 base and J shed 10 bases, with 8 bases lying between them. CDR3 length equals 11 residues. Looked up from germline, CDR1 is DFQATT and CDR2 is SNEGSKA (reference sequence).

Remarks on this clone: An end of the junction does not agree with germline; a read error may underlie this. This chain links TRBV7-2 with TRBJ2-7; D is undetermined. Germline lookup yields CDR1 SGHTA and CDR2 FQGNSA. This CDR3 contains 15 residues. The CDR3: CANSLVVLASDEQYF. The CDR3 bases are TGTGCCAACAGCTTAGTCGTCCTGGCGTCCGACGAGCAGTACTTC.

J is TRBJ1-5 and V is TRBV6-1, with D unclear. CDR3 size: 15 residues. The germline V and J ends were trimmed by 2 bases and 6 bases, with 14 bases remaining between them. The germline gives CDR1 MNHNS, CDR2 SASEGT. In nucleotides, the CDR3 is TGTGCCAGCAGTGAACTCGCACTTAACGTTCAGCCCCAGCATTTT. Protein: CASSELALNVQPQHF.

The CDR3 region is CASSIDRGRGYTF. Written as DNA, the CDR3 is TGTGCCAGCAGCATCGACAGGGGGCGAGGCTACACCTTC. This chain uses TRBV11-2 with TRBJ1-2; 10 nucleotides agree with TRBD1. The CDR3 runs 13 residues. Per germline, CDR1 SGHAT and CDR2 FQNNGV. The V gene end was trimmed by 5 bases and the J gene end by 8 bases; junction bases not matched to a gene: 5.